Following are 17 T cell receptor beta chains from one sample sequenced in a study of blood T cell repertoires in COVID-19. Using immunoSEQ multiplex PCR, the repertoire was profiled, and TCRdb retains in-frame clones only, with some absent. The table records 80,000 to 100,000 clones, 80% of them present only once. The sample consisted of peripheral blood. All receptors derive from a human donor in a cohort sampled during active COVID-19.

The gene calls are TRBV27 and TRBJ2-1; weak D call: TRBD2 (7 bases). Germline CDR1 reads MNHEY; CDR2 reads SMNVEV (reference sequence). With 9 bases removed from V and 7 bases from J, the gap between germline ends came to 16 bases. This CDR3 is 13 amino acids long. Written as DNA, the CDR3 is TGTGCCAGTAGGGGAGGGGGGGGTAATGAGCAGTTCTTC. Protein: CASRGGGGNEQFF.

This chain uses TRBV9 with TRBJ1-1; D gene ambiguous. V lost 4 bases to trimming and J lost 0 bases, with 10 bases between them. Germline V gene data show CDR1 as SGDLS and CDR2 as YYNGEE. The CDR3 consists of 14 residues. The CDR3 loop is CASSPRLLNTEAFF. CDR3 nucleotide sequence: TGTGCCAGCAGCCCCAGACTTCTGAACACTGAAGCTTTCTTT. The full variable domain, its missing parts supplied by reference TRBV9 and TRBJ1-1, is DSGVTQTPKHLITATGQRVTLRCSPRSGDLSVYWYQQSLDQGLQFLIQYYNGEERAKGNILERFSAQQFPDLHSELNLSSLELGDSALYFCASSPRLLNTEAFFGQGTRLTVV.

This clone was detected a few times. V and J are TRBV30 and TRBJ2-1; D unclear. This CDR3 comprises 9 residues. The V and J ends lost 2 bases and 13 bases respectively, with 6 bases between them. Germline V lookup: CDR1 GTSNPN, CDR2 SVGIG (reference sequence). DNA for the CDR3: TGTGCCTGGAGTCCAGGTCAGTTCTTC. It yields the protein CAWSPGQFF.

As DNA, the CDR3 is TGCGCCAGCAGCAGGGACAGGGGGAACTATATGAACACTGAAGCTTTCTTT. Amino acid sequence: CASSRDRGNYMNTEAFF. The V call is TRBV5-1, the J call TRBJ1-1; 11 bases line up with TRBD1. In germline, CDR1 is SGHRS, CDR2 YFSETQ. V shed 4 bases and J 0 bases; nucleotides not matched to a gene: 8. The CDR3 totals 17 residues.

In nucleotides, the CDR3 is TGCGCCAGCAGCTTGGGAAGGAGAGGAGGCGGGAGCGGAACCGGGGAGCTGTTTTTT. The encoded protein is CASSLGRRGGGSGTGELFF. This chain joins TRBV5-1 and TRBJ2-2; 7 positions match TRBD2. J was trimmed by 5 bases and V by 0 bases; bases with no gene match: 16. The CDR3 consists of 19 residues. Looked up from germline, CDR1 is SGHRS and CDR2 is YFSETQ.

This clone was seen more than once but under ten times. V usage is TRBV2 and J usage is TRBJ2-2; TRBD1 might be the D (5 bases). CDR1 is SNHLY, CDR2 FYNNEI, per germline. The germline V and J ends were trimmed by 2 bases and 0 bases, with 10 bases remaining between them. The CDR3 has 16 amino acids. The CDR3 DNA sequence: TGTGCCAGCAGTGAATGGGGCAGAACGAACACCGGGGAGCTGTTTTTT. Its translation is CASSEWGRTNTGELFF.

This clone was recorded at least ten times. This rearrangement joins TRBV28 to TRBJ1-4; D gene ambiguous. CDR3 length equals 13 residues. Trimming pared 3 bases from V and 10 bases from J, leaving 12 bases between. Germline V gives CDR1 MDHEN, CDR2 SYDVKM. The CDR3 nucleotides read TGTGCCAGCAGTTTCTACCCTCGGGGAAAACTGTTTTTT. Its protein product is CASSFYPRGKLFF.

The rearrangement joins TRBV2 to TRBJ2-1; D unresolved. CDR3 size: 15 residues. Trimming cost V 6 bases and J 2 bases, with 14 bases left between them. CDR1 and CDR2 from the germline V gene are SNHLY and FYNNEI. CDR3 sequence reads: CASSKDLPTYNEQFF. The CDR3 DNA reads TGTGCCAGCAGCAAAGACTTGCCTACCTACAATGAGCAGTTCTTC.

The chain carries TRBV23-1 and TRBJ2-7; TRBD1 agrees at 8 bases. TRBV23-1 is identified as an open reading frame with a role that is uncertain. This CDR3 is built from 15 residues. After removal of 0 bases from V and 5 bases from J, the junction contained 6 bases not matched to a gene. CDR3 sequence: CASSQSVRGPDEQYF. The CDR3 DNA follows: TGCGCCAGCAGTCAATCGGTCAGGGGGCCTGACGAGCAGTACTTC.

This chain connects TRBV28 to TRBJ1-2, with 7 nucleotides matching TRBD1. The length of the CDR3 is 13 residues. Germline V lookup: CDR1 MDHEN, CDR2 SYDVKM. Trimming cost V 6 bases and J 7 bases; bases outside gene matches: 8. The chain's CDR3 is CASSLTGLSGYTF. CDR3 DNA sequence: TGTGCCAGCAGCTTGACAGGGCTTAGTGGCTACACCTTC.

The chain couples TRBV4-1 to TRBJ1-5; 9 bases are a match to TRBD1. Looked up from germline, CDR1 is MGHRA and CDR2 is YSYEKL. The J segment lost 2 bases and the V segment lost 4 bases, leaving 12 bases of the junction unmatched. The CDR3 length is 18 residues. CDR3 sequence (DNA): TGCGCCAGCAGCCGTTCCGGACAGGGGATAATGGGCAATCAGCCCCAGCATTTT. Protein product: CASSRSGQGIMGNQPQHF.

The rearrangement joins TRBV3-1 (or the pseudogene TRBV3-2) to TRBJ1-1, with TRBD1 matching 8 bases. With V trimmed by 2 bases and J by 0 bases, 5 bases remained unmatched. The CDR3 is 16 residues long. CDR1 is LGHDT and CDR2 is YNNKEL in the germline V gene (reference sequence). The CDR3 region has the DNA TGTGCCAGCAGCCAATTGACAGGGGCAATGAACACTGAAGCTTTCTTT. It specifies CASSQLTGAMNTEAFF.

This rearrangement joins TRBV3-1 (or the pseudogene TRBV3-2) to TRBJ2-5; D gene unclear. V was cut by 0 bases and J by 11 bases, with 7 bases left in between. Germline V gene data show CDR1 as LGHDT and CDR2 as YNNKEL (reference sequence). This CDR3 has 11 amino acids. In DNA form, the CDR3 reads TGTGCCAGCAGCCAAGATAACACACAGTACTTC. It codes for CASSQDNTQYF.

This chain connects TRBV5-1 to TRBJ2-1; 8 nucleotides agree with TRBD1. CDR3 size: 15 residues. Germline CDR1 and CDR2: SGHRS and YFSETQ. V was clipped by 5 bases and J by 0 bases; unmatched bases: 4. CDR3 coding DNA: TGCGCCAGCAGTCATACAGGGGGCTCCTACAATGAGCAGTTCTTC. Amino acid sequence: CASSHTGGSYNEQFF.

V usage is TRBV28 and J usage is TRBJ1-2, with D tentatively TRBD1 (6 bases). Per the germline V gene, CDR1 is MDHEN and CDR2 is SYDVKM. This CDR3 is 15 amino acids long. V lost 3 bases to trimming and J lost 4 bases, with 15 bases between them. The CDR3 is CASSLTTGRIYGYTF. CDR3 nucleotide sequence: TGTGCCAGCAGTTTGACTACAGGGCGAATCTATGGCTACACCTTC.

This chain uses TRBV2 with TRBJ2-3; the match to TRBD2 covers 11 bases. The CDR3 has 14 amino acids. Germline V gene sequence: CDR1 SNHLY, CDR2 FYNNEI. The ends lost 10 bases at V and 5 bases at J; junction bases unmatched: 8. This CDR3 is CATARGTSGDTQYF. The DNA for the CDR3 is TGTGCCACCGCCCGGGGGACTAGCGGAGATACGCAGTATTTT.

The rearrangement links TRBV6-5 to TRBJ1-2; D ambiguous. Germline V gene data show CDR1 as MNHEY and CDR2 as SVGAGI. The CDR3 totals 14 residues. V lost 2 bases and J 2 bases, leaving 9 bases between the germline ends. The CDR3 DNA follows: TGTGCCAGCAGTTACCGAGGACTGAACTATGGCTACACCTTC. This codes for CASSYRGLNYGYTF.